Listed below are T cell receptor beta chains from one sample, sequenced in a study of spatial heterogeneity in lung cancer. TCRdb independently ran MiXCR on the 5' RACE reads; one entry per CDR3 protein. Here the sample spans more than 25,000 distinct CDR3 sequences, approximately 5.5% being singletons. The specimen was PBMCs, collected at follow-up. The receptors derive from a male donor with early-stage non-small cell lung cancer. The CDR3 runs from the conserved cysteine through the conserved F or W. The order of the fields is clone size, J gene, D gene, V gene, CDR3 protein, CDR3 DNA. A D gene is named only where the DNA matches it firmly. The size of a clone is reported for some rows only, either as once, few or many, or as a class for expanded clones.

clone_size: many
j_call: TRBJ2-3
d_call: .
v_call: TRBV5-4
cdr3_aa: CASTRQVKHTDTQYF
cdr3_nt: TGTGCCAGCACAAGGCAGGTTAAACACACAGATACGCAGTATTTT

clone_size: many
j_call: TRBJ2-1
d_call: TRBD1
v_call: TRBV28
cdr3_aa: CASSQYGTGFSYNEQFF
cdr3_nt: TGTGCCAGCAGCCAATATGGGACAGGGTTTTCTTACAATGAGCAGTTCTTC

clone_size: many
j_call: TRBJ1-4
d_call: .
v_call: TRBV29-1
cdr3_aa: CSVEEIRNEKLFF
cdr3_nt: TGCAGCGTTGAGGAAATCAGGAATGAAAAACTGTTTTTT

clone_size: many
j_call: TRBJ2-5
d_call: .
v_call: TRBV7-8
cdr3_aa: CASSLVFGVKTQYF
cdr3_nt: TGTGCCAGCAGCTTAGTATTCGGGGTGAAGACCCAGTACTTC

clone_size: few
j_call: TRBJ1-2
d_call: TRBD1
v_call: TRBV7-9
cdr3_aa: CASTPGTDYGYTF
cdr3_nt: TGTGCCAGCACCCCCGGGACAGACTATGGCTACACCTTC

clone_size: few
j_call: TRBJ1-6
d_call: .
v_call: TRBV7-9
cdr3_aa: CASSLGGGESPLHF
cdr3_nt: TGTGCCAGCAGCTTAGGCGGGGGAGAATCACCCCTCCACTTT

clone_size: many
j_call: TRBJ2-2
d_call: TRBD2
v_call: TRBV6-5
cdr3_aa: CASSAAGGANTGELFF
cdr3_nt: TGTGCCAGCAGTGCAGCGGGAGGGGCGAACACCGGGGAGCTGTTTTTT

clone_size: few
j_call: TRBJ2-1
d_call: .
v_call: TRBV5-1
cdr3_aa: CASSLSASYNEQFF
cdr3_nt: TGCGCCAGCAGCTTGTCGGCTTCTTACAATGAGCAGTTCTTC

clone_size: few
j_call: TRBJ2-3
d_call: TRBD2
v_call: TRBV30
cdr3_aa: CAWDPGLHTDTQYF
cdr3_nt: TGTGCCTGGGACCCGGGACTACACACAGATACGCAGTATTTT

clone_size: .
j_call: TRBJ1-4
d_call: .
v_call: TRBV5-8
cdr3_aa: CASSAGGRAYEKLFF
cdr3_nt: TGTGCCAGCAGTGCGGGGGGCCGAGCCTATGAAAAACTGTTTTTT

clone_size: many
j_call: TRBJ2-3
d_call: .
v_call: TRBV20-1
cdr3_aa: CSARAPNTDTQYF
cdr3_nt: TGCAGTGCTAGAGCGCCGAACACAGATACGCAGTATTTT

clone_size: few
j_call: TRBJ2-2
d_call: .
v_call: TRBV11-1
cdr3_aa: CASESGNTGELFF
cdr3_nt: TGTGCCAGCGAGAGCGGGAACACCGGGGAGCTGTTTTTT

clone_size: many
j_call: TRBJ1-4
d_call: .
v_call: TRBV6-5
cdr3_aa: CASSYSGGGNNEKLFF
cdr3_nt: TGTGCCAGCAGTTACTCGGGGGGCGGAAATAATGAAAAACTGTTTTTT

clone_size: many
j_call: TRBJ2-1
d_call: .
v_call: TRBV20-1
cdr3_aa: CSAIGSYNEQFF
cdr3_nt: TGCAGTGCTATCGGGAGCTACAATGAGCAGTTCTTC

clone_size: many
j_call: TRBJ2-5
d_call: .
v_call: TRBV29-1
cdr3_aa: CSEGGVLGETQYF
cdr3_nt: TGCAGCGAGGGTGGGGTCCTCGGGGAGACCCAGTACTTC

clone_size: many
j_call: TRBJ1-2
d_call: .
v_call: TRBV20-1
cdr3_aa: CSASRQVTGGYTF
cdr3_nt: TGCAGTGCTAGCAGGCAAGTTACTGGCGGCTACACCTTC

clone_size: many
j_call: TRBJ1-2
d_call: .
v_call: TRBV7-2
cdr3_aa: CASSFRGQGYTF
cdr3_nt: TGTGCCAGCAGCTTCCGGGGGCAAGGCTACACCTTC

clone_size: few
j_call: TRBJ2-7
d_call: .
v_call: TRBV10-3
cdr3_aa: CAISDRVDDEQYF
cdr3_nt: TGTGCCATCAGTGACAGGGTTGACGACGAGCAGTACTTC

clone_size: many
j_call: TRBJ2-7
d_call: .
v_call: TRBV18
cdr3_aa: CASSPTAEAYEQYF
cdr3_nt: TGTGCCAGCTCACCGACCGCGGAAGCCTACGAGCAGTACTTC

clone_size: .
j_call: TRBJ2-1
d_call: .
v_call: TRBV12-3/TRBV12-4
cdr3_aa: CASGLGWQSHEQFF
cdr3_nt: TGTGCCAGCGGCCTCGGATGGCAGTCACATGAGCAGTTCTTC

clone_size: many
j_call: TRBJ1-1
d_call: .
v_call: TRBV30
cdr3_aa: CAYHSKVGTEAFF
cdr3_nt: TGTGCCTACCACTCAAAGGTTGGCACTGAAGCTTTCTTT

clone_size: few
j_call: TRBJ1-1
d_call: .
v_call: TRBV27
cdr3_aa: CASSFYLGGNTEAFF
cdr3_nt: TGTGCCAGCAGTTTTTACCTAGGGGGGAACACTGAAGCTTTCTTT